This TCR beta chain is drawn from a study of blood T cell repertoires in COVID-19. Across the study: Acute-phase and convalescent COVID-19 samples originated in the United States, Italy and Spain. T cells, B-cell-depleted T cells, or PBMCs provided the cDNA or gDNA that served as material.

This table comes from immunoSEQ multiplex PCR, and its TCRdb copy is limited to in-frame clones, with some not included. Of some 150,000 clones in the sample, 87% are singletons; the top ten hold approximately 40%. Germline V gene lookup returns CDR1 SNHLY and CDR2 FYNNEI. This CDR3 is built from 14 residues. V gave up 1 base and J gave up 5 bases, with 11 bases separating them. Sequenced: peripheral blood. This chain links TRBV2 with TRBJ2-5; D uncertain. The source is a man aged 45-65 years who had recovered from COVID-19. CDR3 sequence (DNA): TGTGCCAGCAGTGAAGGCAGTATTGTGGAGACCCAGTACTTC. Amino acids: CASSEGSIVETQYF. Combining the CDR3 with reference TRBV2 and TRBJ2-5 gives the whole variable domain EPEVTQTPSHQVTQMGQEVILRCVPISNHLYFYWYRQILGQKVEFLVSFYNNEISEKSEIFDDQFSVERPDGSNFTLKIRSTKLEDSAMYFCASSEGSIVETQYFGPGTRLLVL.